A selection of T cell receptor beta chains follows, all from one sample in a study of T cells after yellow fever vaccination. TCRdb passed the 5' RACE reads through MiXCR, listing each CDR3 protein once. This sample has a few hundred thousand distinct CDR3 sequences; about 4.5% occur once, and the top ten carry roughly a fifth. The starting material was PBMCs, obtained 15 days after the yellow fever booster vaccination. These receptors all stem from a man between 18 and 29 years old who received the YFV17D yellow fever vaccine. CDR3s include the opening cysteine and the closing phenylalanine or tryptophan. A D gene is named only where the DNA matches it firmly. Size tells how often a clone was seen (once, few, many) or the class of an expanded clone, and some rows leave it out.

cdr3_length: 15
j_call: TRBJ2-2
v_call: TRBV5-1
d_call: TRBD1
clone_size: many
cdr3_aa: CASSIQGARTGELFF
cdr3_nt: TGCGCCAGCAGCATACAGGGGGCGCGGACCGGGGAGCTGTTTTTT

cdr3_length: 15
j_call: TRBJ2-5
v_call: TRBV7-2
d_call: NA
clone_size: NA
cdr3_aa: CASSSQGYRTETQYF
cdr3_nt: TGTGCCAGCAGCTCACAGGGTTATCGGACCGAGACCCAGTACTTC

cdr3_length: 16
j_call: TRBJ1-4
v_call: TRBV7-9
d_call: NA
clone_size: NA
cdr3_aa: CASSGNPGVPNEKLFF
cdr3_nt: TGTGCCAGCAGCGGAAACCCGGGGGTGCCTAATGAAAAACTGTTTTTT

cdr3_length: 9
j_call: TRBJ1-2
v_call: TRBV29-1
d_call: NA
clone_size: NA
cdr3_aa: CSVDPGYSF
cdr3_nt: TGCAGCGTTGATCCGGGCTACTCCTTC

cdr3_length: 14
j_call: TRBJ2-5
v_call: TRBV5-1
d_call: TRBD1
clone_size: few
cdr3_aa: CASSLQGERETQYF
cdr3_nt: TGCGCCAGCAGCTTACAGGGGGAGCGAGAGACCCAGTACTTC

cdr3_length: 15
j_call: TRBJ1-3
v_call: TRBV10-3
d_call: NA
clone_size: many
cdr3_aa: CAISVWTRAPNTIYF
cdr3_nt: TGTGCCATCAGTGTTTGGACAAGGGCCCCGAACACCATATATTTT

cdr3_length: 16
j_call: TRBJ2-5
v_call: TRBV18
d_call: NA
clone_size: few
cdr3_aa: CASSPGRGEIQETQYF
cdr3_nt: TGTGCCAGCTCACCGGGCCGCGGGGAGATCCAAGAGACCCAGTACTTC

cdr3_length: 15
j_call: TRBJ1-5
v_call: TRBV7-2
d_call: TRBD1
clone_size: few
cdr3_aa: CASSYTDRAVQPQHF
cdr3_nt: TGTGCCAGCAGCTATACCGACAGGGCGGTTCAGCCCCAGCATTTT

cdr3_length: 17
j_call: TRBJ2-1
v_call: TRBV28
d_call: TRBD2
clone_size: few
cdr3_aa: CASSSSQRGRRYNEQFF
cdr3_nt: TGTGCCAGCAGTTCTAGCCAGCGGGGGCGACGATACAATGAGCAGTTCTTC

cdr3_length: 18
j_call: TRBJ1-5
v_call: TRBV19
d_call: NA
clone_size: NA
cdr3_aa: CASSKGRAVGMSNQPQHF
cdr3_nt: TGTGCCAGTAGTAAGGGAAGGGCTGTAGGTATGAGCAATCAGCCCCAGCATTTT

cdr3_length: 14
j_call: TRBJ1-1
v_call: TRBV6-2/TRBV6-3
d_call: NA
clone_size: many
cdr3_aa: CASTTVTMNTEAFF
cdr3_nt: TGTGCCAGCACTACCGTCACCATGAACACTGAAGCTTTCTTT

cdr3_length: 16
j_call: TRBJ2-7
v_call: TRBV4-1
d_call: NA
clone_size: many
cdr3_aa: CASSPRPRRSSYEQYF
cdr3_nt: TGCGCCAGCAGCCCCAGGCCGCGCCGGAGCTCCTACGAGCAGTACTTC

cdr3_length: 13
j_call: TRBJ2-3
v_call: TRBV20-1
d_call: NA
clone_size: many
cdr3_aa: CSASLYRGGTQYF
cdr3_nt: TGCAGTGCTAGCTTGTATAGAGGTGGTACGCAGTATTTT

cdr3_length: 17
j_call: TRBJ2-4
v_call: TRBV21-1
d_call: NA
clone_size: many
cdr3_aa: CASSKGWGRCGKNIQYF
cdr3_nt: TGTGCCAGCAGCAAAGGCTGGGGGCGGTGTGGCAAAAACATTCAGTACTTC

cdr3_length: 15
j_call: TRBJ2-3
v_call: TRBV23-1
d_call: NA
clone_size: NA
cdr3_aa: CASSPSSAATDTQYF
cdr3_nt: TGCGCCAGCAGCCCCAGTAGCGCAGCCACAGATACGCAGTATTTT

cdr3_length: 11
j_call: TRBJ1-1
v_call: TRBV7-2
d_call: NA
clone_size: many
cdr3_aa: CASSLWGQAFF
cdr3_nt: TGTGCCAGCAGCTTATGGGGGCAAGCTTTCTTT

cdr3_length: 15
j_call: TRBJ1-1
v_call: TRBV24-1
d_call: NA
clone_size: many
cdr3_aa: CATSDPRDGDTEAFF
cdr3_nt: TGTGCCACCAGTGACCCCCGGGACGGGGACACTGAAGCTTTCTTT

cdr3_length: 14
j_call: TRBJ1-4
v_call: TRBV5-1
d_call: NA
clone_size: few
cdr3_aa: CASSLRGDNEKLFF
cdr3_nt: TGCGCCAGCAGCTTGAGAGGTGATAATGAAAAACTGTTTTTT

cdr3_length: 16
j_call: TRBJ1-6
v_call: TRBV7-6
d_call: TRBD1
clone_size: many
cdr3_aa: CASSPRDSSYNSPLHF
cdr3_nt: TGTGCCAGCAGCCCTCGGGACAGCTCTTATAATTCACCCCTCCACTTT

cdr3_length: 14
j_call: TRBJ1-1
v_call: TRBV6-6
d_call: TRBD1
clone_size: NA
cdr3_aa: CASRIDRAVTEAFF
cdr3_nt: TGTGCCAGCAGAATCGACAGGGCCGTCACTGAAGCTTTCTTT

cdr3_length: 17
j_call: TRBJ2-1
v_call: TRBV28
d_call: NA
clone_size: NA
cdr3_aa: CASIPGGSLLAYNEQFF
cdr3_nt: TGTGCCAGCATCCCCGGGGGTTCCCTTTTAGCCTACAATGAGCAGTTCTTC

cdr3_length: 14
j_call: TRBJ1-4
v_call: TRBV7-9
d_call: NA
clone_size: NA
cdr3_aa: CASSPRGETEKLFF
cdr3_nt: TGTGCCAGCAGCCCGAGAGGGGAAACTGAAAAACTGTTTTTT

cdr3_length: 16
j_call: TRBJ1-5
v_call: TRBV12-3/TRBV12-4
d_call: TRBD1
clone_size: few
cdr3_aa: CASSYQEQGTNQPQHF
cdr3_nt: TGTGCCAGCAGCTACCAGGAACAGGGGACCAATCAGCCCCAGCATTTT

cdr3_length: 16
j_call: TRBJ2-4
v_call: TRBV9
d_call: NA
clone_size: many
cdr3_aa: CASSVGPGGGENIQYF
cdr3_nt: TGTGCCAGCAGCGTAGGCCCCGGGGGCGGTGAAAACATTCAGTACTTC

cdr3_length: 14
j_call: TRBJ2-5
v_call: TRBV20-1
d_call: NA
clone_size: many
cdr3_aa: CSATRGASQETQYF
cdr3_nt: TGCAGTGCAACGAGGGGGGCCTCCCAAGAGACCCAGTACTTC

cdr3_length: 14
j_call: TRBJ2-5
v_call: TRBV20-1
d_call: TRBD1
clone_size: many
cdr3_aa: CSADPAGGRETQYF
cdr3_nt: TGCAGTGCCGACCCCGCAGGGGGCCGGGAGACCCAGTACTTC

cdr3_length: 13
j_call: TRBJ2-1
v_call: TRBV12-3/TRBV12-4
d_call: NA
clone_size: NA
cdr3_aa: CASSSEGGGEQFF
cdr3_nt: TGTGCCAGCAGTTCTGAGGGGGGAGGAGAGCAGTTCTTC

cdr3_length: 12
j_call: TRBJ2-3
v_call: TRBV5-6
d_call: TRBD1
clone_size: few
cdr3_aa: CASRDRLDTQYF
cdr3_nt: TGTGCCAGCCGGGACAGGCTAGATACGCAGTATTTT

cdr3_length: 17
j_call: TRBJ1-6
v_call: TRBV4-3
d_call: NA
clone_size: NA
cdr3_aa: CASSQEPDSSYNSPLHF
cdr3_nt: TGCGCCAGCAGCCAAGAACCGGATAGCTCCTATAATTCACCCCTCCACTTT

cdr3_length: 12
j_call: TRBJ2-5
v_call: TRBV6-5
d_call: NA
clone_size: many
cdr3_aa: CAVGGVYETQYF
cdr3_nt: TGTGCCGTCGGAGGGGTGTACGAGACCCAGTACTTC

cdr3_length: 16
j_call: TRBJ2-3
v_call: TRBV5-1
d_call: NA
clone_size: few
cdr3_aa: CASQPGAHPSTDTQYF
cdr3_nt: TGCGCCTCCCAGCCAGGGGCCCATCCTAGCACAGATACGCAGTATTTT

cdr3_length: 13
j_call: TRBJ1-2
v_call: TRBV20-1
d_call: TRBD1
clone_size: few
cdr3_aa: CSASEQGWNGYTF
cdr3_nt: TGCAGTGCTAGTGAACAGGGGTGGAATGGCTACACCTTC

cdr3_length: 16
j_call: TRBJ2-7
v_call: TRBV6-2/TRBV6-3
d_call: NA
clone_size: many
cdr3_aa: CASSYSGRRGGYEQYF
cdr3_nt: TGTGCCAGCAGTTACTCTGGACGCCGCGGAGGCTACGAGCAGTACTTC

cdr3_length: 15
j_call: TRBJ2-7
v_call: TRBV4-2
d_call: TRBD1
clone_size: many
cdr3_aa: CASSQGMRGLGEQYF
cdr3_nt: TGTGCCAGCAGCCAAGGAATGAGGGGGCTAGGCGAGCAGTACTTC